The 4 T cell receptor beta chains given below trace back to one sample, sequenced in a study of OX40 agonist ivuxolimab in advanced cancers. Clones were sequenced by immunoSEQ multiplex PCR, and TCRdb holds only the in-frame ones, with some missing. Of around 69,000 clones in the sample, around nine tenths were seen once. This material consisted of CD4+ or CD8+ T cells sorted from blood, taken in a trial of the OX40 agonist ivuxolimab. All receptors come from an adult with an advanced solid tumor such as melanoma, head and neck, liver or kidney cancer.

The rearrangement uses TRBV4-1 and TRBJ1-2; D gene unclear. Germline CDR1 reads MGHRA; CDR2 reads YSYEKL. The V gene lost 1 base and the J gene lost 2 bases, with 8 bases spanning the gap. The CDR3 consists of 14 residues. The CDR3 sequence is CASSQGPTNYGYTF. For the CDR3, the DNA is TGCGCCAGCAGCCAAGGACCCACCAACTATGGCTACACCTTC.

The V and J genes are TRBV25-1 and TRBJ2-3; either TRBD1 or TRBD2 may supply D (6 bases each). V lost 2 bases and J lost 3, with 15 bases in between. This CDR3 comprises 16 residues. Germline V gene sequence: CDR1 MGHDK, CDR2 SYGVNS. The CDR3 DNA sequence: TGTGCCAGCAGTGAAGTAAGGGGGGTGTCGACAGATACGCAGTATTTT. This translates into CASSEVRGVSTDTQYF.

The CDR3 nucleotides read TGTGCCAGCAGTGATATAGGGTCTGGAAACACCATATATTTT. Translation: CASSDIGSGNTIYF. This sequence joins TRBV2 and TRBJ1-3; D unresolved. Trimming shortened V by 3 bases and J by 1 base, and 7 bases separated the two germline ends. The germline gives CDR1 SNHLY, CDR2 FYNNEI. The CDR3 loop spans 14 amino acids.

This chain uses TRBV2 with TRBJ1-6; weak D call: TRBD1 (6 bases). The CDR3 covers 14 residues. The germline gives CDR1 SNHLY, CDR2 FYNNEI. Trimming shortened V by 6 bases and J by 3 bases, and 9 bases separated the two germline ends. This chain's CDR3 is CASRNRDYNSPLHF. In nucleotides, the CDR3 is TGTGCCAGCAGAAACAGGGACTATAATTCACCCCTCCACTTT. The whole variable domain, remainder taken from reference TRBV2 and TRBJ1-6, is EPEVTQTPSHQVTQMGQEVILRCVPISNHLYFYWYRQILGQKVEFLVSFYNNEISEKSEIFDDQFSVERPDGSNFTLKIRSTKLEDSAMYFCASRNRDYNSPLHFGNGTRLTVT.